These 28 T cell receptor beta chains share one sample of origin, sequenced in a study of blood T cell repertoires in COVID-19. Profiled with immunoSEQ multiplex PCR; TCRdb holds only in-frame clones, not every one. The sample has 150,000 to 180,000 clones; over 70% are singletons. The specimen sequenced was peripheral blood. These receptors originate from a man in his 60s with acute or convalescent COVID-19.

This clone was seen a few times. The chain employs TRBV29-1 and TRBJ2-4; TRBD1 matches 9 bases. In germline, CDR1 is SQVTM, CDR2 ANQGSEA. There are 12 residues in the CDR3. Losses at the gene ends were 6 bases for V and 9 bases for J; bases not matched to a gene: 6. CDR3 sequence (DNA): TGCAGCGTGGACAGGGGAGGAGGCATTCAGTACTTC. Protein sequence: CSVDRGGGIQYF.

The rearrangement joins TRBV6-6 to TRBJ2-7; 7 bases line up with TRBD1. The germline V gene encodes CDR1 MNHNY and CDR2 SVGAGI (reference sequence). The CDR3 length is 14 residues. V was clipped by 7 bases and J by 4 bases; unmatched bases: 10. CDR3 sequence: CASTNRGQQYEQYF. Written as DNA, the CDR3 is TGTGCCAGCACCAATCGGGGACAGCAATACGAGCAGTACTTC.

The chain recombines TRBV11-2 with TRBJ2-2; no clear D gene. The CDR3 sequence is 15 residues long. Trimming cost V 4 bases and J 4 bases, with 13 bases left between them. Germline V lookup: CDR1 SGHAT, CDR2 FQNNGV. CDR3 region: CASSSGLSSTGELFF. The CDR3 coding sequence is TGTGCCAGCAGCTCGGGTCTATCCTCCACCGGGGAGCTGTTTTTT.

This chain uses TRBV11-2 with TRBJ2-5; 8 bases are shared with TRBD1. With V trimmed by 4 bases and J by 5 bases, 9 bases remained unmatched. CDR1 SGHAT and CDR2 FQNNGV come from the germline V gene. The CDR3 runs 15 residues. In DNA form, the CDR3 reads TGTGCCAGCAGCTCAACCCCCCGGACAGGGGAGACCCAGTACTTC. Its protein product is CASSSTPRTGETQYF. The complete variable domain, with remaining parts taken from reference TRBV11-2 and TRBJ2-5, reads EAGVAQSPRYKIIEKRQSVAFWCNPISGHATLYWYQQILGQGPKLLIQFQNNGVVDDSQLPKDRFSAERLKGVDSTLKIQPAKLEDSAVYLCASSSTPRTGETQYFGPGTRLLVL.

This clone has more than one count but fewer than ten. This chain joins TRBV12-3 or TRBV12-4 and TRBJ1-2; D remains ambiguous. The V end lost 6 bases, the J end lost 4 bases, and 12 bases lay between the germline ends. The CDR3 consists of 13 residues. The CDR3 loop is CASSPTSVYGYTF. The CDR3 DNA reads TGTGCCAGCAGCCCAACCTCGGTCTATGGCTACACCTTC.

This clone was recorded a few times. The rearrangement uses TRBV28 and TRBJ1-6, with D unresolved. V lost 3 bases and J 4 bases, leaving 13 bases between the germline ends. Looked up from germline, CDR1 is MDHEN and CDR2 is SYDVKM. The CDR3 has 16 amino acids. The CDR3 sequence: CASSFSAGLYNSPLHF. The CDR3 DNA is TGTGCCAGCAGTTTTTCGGCCGGGTTGTATAATTCACCCCTCCACTTT.

V gene TRBV6-2 or TRBV6-3 combines with J gene TRBJ1-1; no clear D. The CDR3 is made up of 12 amino acids. V was cut by 4 bases and J by 3 bases, with 6 bases left in between. Germline assignment: CDR1 MNHEY and CDR2 SVGEGT. The CDR3 DNA is TGTGCCAGCAGTTTCCGGGACACTGAAGCTTTCTTT. Its translation is CASSFRDTEAFF.

The V and J genes are TRBV5-1 and TRBJ1-5; D call uncertain. Trimming shortened V by 0 bases and J by 5 bases, and 12 bases separated the two germline ends. The germline V gene has CDR1 SGHRS and CDR2 YFSETQ. The CDR3 loop spans 15 amino acids. This CDR3 reads CASSLAPGVDQPQHF. CDR3 in DNA: TGCGCCAGCAGCTTGGCCCCCGGGGTAGATCAGCCCCAGCATTTT.

V and J are TRBV4-3 and TRBJ1-5, with 7 bases matching TRBD1. There are 16 residues in the CDR3. V was pared by 3 bases and J by 4 bases, with 9 bases of the junction left unmatched. Germline V gene data show CDR1 as LGHNA and CDR2 as YSLEER. CDR3 sequence reads: CASSQLLRDSNQPQHF. In DNA form, the CDR3 reads TGCGCCAGCAGCCAGCTCCTCCGGGACAGTAATCAGCCCCAGCATTTT.

The CDR3 region is CASRAGTGDTEAFF. The CDR3 DNA sequence: TGTGCCAGCAGAGCCGGGACAGGGGACACTGAAGCTTTCTTT. This chain connects TRBV7-2 to TRBJ1-1, with TRBD1 identical over 10 bases. Per germline, CDR1 SGHTA and CDR2 FQGNSA. V dropped 6 bases and J dropped 3; count of bases not matched to a gene: 4. CDR3 size: 14 residues. The full variable domain, completed using reference TRBV7-2 and TRBJ1-1, is GAGVSQSPSNKVTEKGKDVELRCDPISGHTALYWYRQSLGQGLEFLIYFQGNSAPDKSGLPSDRFSAERTGGSVSTLTIQRTQQEDSAVYLCASRAGTGDTEAFFGQGTRLTVV.

The chain carries TRBV6-2 or TRBV6-3 and TRBJ2-5; maybe TRBD2 (6 bases). Germline CDR1 is MNHEY and CDR2 is SVGEGT. V lost 5 bases to trimming and J lost 4 bases, with 14 bases between them. The CDR3 is made up of 14 amino acids. The CDR3 here is CASSTLALGETQYF. In DNA, the CDR3 is TGTGCCAGCAGTACGCTAGCGTTAGGAGAGACCCAGTACTTC.

CDR3 protein: CASSLAITETQYF. CDR3 DNA: TGTGCCAGCAGCTTGGCCATCACGGAGACCCAGTACTTC. This chain links TRBV7-2 with TRBJ2-5, with D unresolved. The V gene lost 3 bases and the J gene lost 5 bases, with 10 bases spanning the gap. This CDR3 comprises 13 residues. The germline gives CDR1 SGHTA, CDR2 FQGNSA.

This sequence joins TRBV27 and TRBJ1-2; a possible D gene is TRBD1 (6 bases). In germline, CDR1 is MNHEY, CDR2 SMNVEV (reference sequence). Trimming removed 6 bases from V and 2 bases from J, with 16 bases in between. The CDR3 contains 15 residues. The CDR3 nucleotides are TGTGCCAGCAGACGAAACGACAGGACCAACTATGGCTACACCTTC. The encoded protein is CASRRNDRTNYGYTF.

The V call is TRBV6-2 or TRBV6-3, the J call TRBJ1-5; 7 bases map to TRBD1. This CDR3 is built from 14 residues. Germline CDR1 is MNHEY and CDR2 is SVGEGT. Trimming removed 6 bases from V and 7 bases from J; junction bases left unmatched: 9. CDR3 bases: TGTGCCAGCAGCAAAGGACAGGTCGGACAGCCCCAGCATTTT. This sequence encodes CASSKGQVGQPQHF.

The J gene is TRBJ2-3, the V gene TRBV5-1; no reliable D call. This CDR3 comprises 15 residues. The V gene's germline CDR1 is SGHRS and CDR2 YFSETQ. V dropped 1 base and J dropped 2 bases, with 11 bases sitting between them. CDR3 loop: CASSLNLEITDTQYF. The CDR3 DNA is TGCGCCAGCAGCTTGAACTTAGAGATCACAGATACGCAGTATTTT.

This clone was seen once. V and J are TRBV7-9 and TRBJ1-3, with D possibly matching TRBD1 (5 bases). Trimming removed 6 bases from V and 2 bases from J, with 8 bases in between. The CDR3 has 13 amino acids. The V gene's germline CDR1 is SEHNR and CDR2 FQNEAQ (reference sequence). The CDR3 bases are TGTGCCAGCAGGGGGGGTGCTGGAAACACCATATATTTT. This translates into CASRGGAGNTIYF.

In regard to this clone: Other DNA sequences in this specimen translate into the identical CDR3. The chain has TRBV3-1 (or the pseudogene TRBV3-2) and TRBJ1-1; weak D call: TRBD1 (6 bases). The length of the CDR3 is 14 residues. V lost 1 base to trimming and J lost 5 bases, with 11 bases between them. The germline V gene encodes CDR1 LGHDT and CDR2 YNNKEL (reference sequence). The CDR3 here is CASSQGTGYTEAFF. The DNA for the CDR3 is TGTGCCAGCAGCCAAGGAACAGGGTATACTGAAGCTTTCTTT.

This clone was recorded once. The V and J genes are TRBV7-3 and TRBJ2-1, with TRBD2 identical over 12 bases. Trimming took 5 bases from V and 7 from J; bases not matched to a gene: 6. The V gene's germline CDR1 is SGHTA and CDR2 FQGTGA. The CDR3 is made up of 15 amino acids. CDR3 loop: CASSLRLAGVNEQFF. CDR3 in DNA: TGTGCCAGCAGCCTCCGACTAGCGGGAGTAAATGAGCAGTTCTTC.

The chain combines TRBV3-1 (or the pseudogene TRBV3-2) with TRBJ1-1; D is unclear. The ends were cut back, 1 base at V and 8 bases at J, with 5 bases in the middle. This CDR3 has 11 amino acids. Germline CDR1 is LGHDT and CDR2 is YNNKEL (reference sequence). Here the CDR3 reads CASSQGREAFF. The CDR3 nucleotides read TGTGCCAGCAGCCAAGGGAGGGAAGCTTTCTTT.

The chain combines TRBV18 with TRBJ2-1, with 9 bases fitting TRBD2. Per the germline V gene, CDR1 is KGHSH and CDR2 is LQKENI. The CDR3 covers 15 residues. The ends lost 4 bases at V and 3 bases at J; junction bases unmatched: 4. CDR3 region: CASSLSGRIYNEQFF. The DNA of the CDR3 is TGTGCCAGCTCACTTAGCGGGAGAATCTACAATGAGCAGTTCTTC.

The chain links TRBV4-3 to TRBJ1-5; D is unclear. The CDR3 has 14 residues. The germline V and J ends were trimmed by 0 bases and 7 bases, with 10 bases remaining between them. CDR1 LGHNA and CDR2 YSLEER come from the germline V gene. CDR3 sequence: CASSQDRSSQPQHF. In nucleotides, the CDR3 is TGCGCCAGCAGCCAAGATAGATCAAGCCAGCCCCAGCATTTT.

This chain connects TRBV6-5 to TRBJ2-7; weak D call: TRBD2 (6 bases). V lost 0 bases and J 4 bases, leaving 13 bases between the germline ends. The CDR3 contains 15 residues. Looked up from germline, CDR1 is MNHEY and CDR2 is SVGAGI. The CDR3 DNA sequence: TGTGCCAGCAGTTACTCCTTCTATGGAGGGTACGAGCAGTACTTC. This gives the protein CASSYSFYGGYEQYF.

The chain has TRBV9 and TRBJ2-2; 11 bases are a match to TRBD2. After removal of 4 bases from V and 1 base from J, the junction contained 6 bases not matched to a gene. Germline CDR1 reads SGDLS; CDR2 reads YYNGEE. The CDR3 contains 17 residues. The CDR3 coding sequence is TGTGCCAGCAGCCCAAGACTAGCGGGGATGAACACCGGGGAGCTGTTTTTT. The encoded protein is CASSPRLAGMNTGELFF.

V gene TRBV6-5 combines with J gene TRBJ2-2; D possibly corresponds to TRBD2 (5 bases). Per the germline V gene, CDR1 is MNHEY and CDR2 is SVGAGI. V gave up 6 bases and J gave up 3 bases, with 11 bases separating them. The CDR3 totals 14 residues. CDR3: CASSLAWDTGELFF. The CDR3 DNA reads TGTGCCAGCAGCTTAGCGTGGGACACCGGGGAGCTGTTTTTT.

The sample holds one count of this clone. The chain links TRBV6-5 to TRBJ2-1; TRBD1 matches at 8 bases. Germline V gene lookup returns CDR1 MNHEY and CDR2 SVGAGI. This CDR3 is 14 amino acids long. Germline trimming cut 5 bases from V and 7 bases from J; bases unmatched to any gene: 7. CDR3 loop: CASSPGQGGNEQFF. CDR3 coding DNA: TGTGCCAGCAGTCCCGGACAGGGCGGTAATGAGCAGTTCTTC.

V usage is TRBV5-4 and J usage is TRBJ2-3, with D maybe TRBD2 (6 bases). CDR1 and CDR2 from the germline V gene are SGHNT and YYREEE (reference sequence). CDR3 length: 13 amino acids. Trimming took 0 bases from V and 5 from J, leaving 7 bases between them. The CDR3 nucleotides are TGTGCCAGCAGCTTGGCCGGGGGAGATACGCAGTATTTT. This codes for CASSLAGGDTQYF.

V usage is TRBV25-1 and J usage is TRBJ1-2; TRBD1 matches 11 bases. Per the germline V gene, CDR1 is MGHDK and CDR2 is SYGVNS. The CDR3 is made up of 17 amino acids. V lost 3 bases to trimming and J lost 0 bases; unmatched junction nucleotides: 6. CDR3 sequence (DNA): TGTGCCAGCAGTGATCCAGGGACAGGGGGATCTAACTATGGCTACACCTTC. Protein product: CASSDPGTGGSNYGYTF.

V usage is TRBV29-1 and J usage is TRBJ1-5; maybe TRBD1 (6 bases). V dropped 5 bases and J dropped 4 bases, with 12 bases sitting between them. Germline V gene lookup returns CDR1 SQVTM and CDR2 ANQGSEA. The length of the CDR3 is 13 residues. In nucleotides, the CDR3 is TGCAGCGTTCGGCAGGGGATTAATCAGCCCCAGCATTTT. This translates into CSVRQGINQPQHF. The full variable domain, rest sourced from reference TRBV29-1 and TRBJ1-5, is SAVISQKPSRDICQRGTSLTIQCQVDSQVTMMFWYRQQPGQSLTLIATANQGSEATYESGFVIDKFPISRPNLTFSTLTVSNMSPEDSSIYLCSVRQGINQPQHFGDGTRLSIL.